This TCR beta chain was identified during a study of cytomegalovirus exposure and HLA in healthy donors. Study information: Earlier results showed 90 million to 130 million unique TCR beta sequences derived from 150 million to 200 million T cells.

Concerning this clone: Its matching antigen is unknown.

Whole-study findings and limits: The study found most TCR sequences rare, yet found some public TCRs in many donors. Most of the CMV-associated TCR beta chains (in a later analysis) appeared to be HLA-restricted.

Use of 60 Vbeta and 13 Jbeta primers characterized the PCR. TCRdb's table, derived via immunoSEQ multiplex PCR, lists solely in-frame clones and lacks some. This table has about 78,000 clones, about 78% appearing once. The source material was PBMCs. The TCR originated in a male donor in good health and CMV-seronegative.

CDR3 DNA: TGTGCCAGCACCCCAGTTCGGGTTGCAGATACGCAGTATTTT. Its protein product is CASTPVRVADTQYF. V usage is TRBV7-9 and J usage is TRBJ2-3; D not certain. Germline V CDR1 and CDR2: SEHNR, FQNEAQ (reference sequence). The ends were cut back, 7 bases at V and 4 bases at J, with 15 bases in the middle. The CDR3 is 14 amino acids.